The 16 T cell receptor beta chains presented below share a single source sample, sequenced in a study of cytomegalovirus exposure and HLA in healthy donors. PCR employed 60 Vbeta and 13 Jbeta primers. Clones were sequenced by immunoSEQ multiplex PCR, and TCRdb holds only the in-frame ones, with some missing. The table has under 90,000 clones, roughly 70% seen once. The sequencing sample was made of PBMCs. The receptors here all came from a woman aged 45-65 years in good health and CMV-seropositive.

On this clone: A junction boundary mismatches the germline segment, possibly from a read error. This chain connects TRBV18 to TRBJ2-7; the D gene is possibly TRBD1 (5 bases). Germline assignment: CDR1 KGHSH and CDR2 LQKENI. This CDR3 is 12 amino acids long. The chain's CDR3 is CASSRDSYGQYF. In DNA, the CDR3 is TGTGCCAGCTCACGTGACAGCTACGGGCAGTACTTC.

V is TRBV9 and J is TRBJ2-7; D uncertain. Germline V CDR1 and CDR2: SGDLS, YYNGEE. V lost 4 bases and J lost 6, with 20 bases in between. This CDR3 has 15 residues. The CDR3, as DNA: TGTGCCAGCAGCCCGGGTGCCCTAACGGCATCCGAGCAGTACTTC. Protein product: CASSPGALTASEQYF.

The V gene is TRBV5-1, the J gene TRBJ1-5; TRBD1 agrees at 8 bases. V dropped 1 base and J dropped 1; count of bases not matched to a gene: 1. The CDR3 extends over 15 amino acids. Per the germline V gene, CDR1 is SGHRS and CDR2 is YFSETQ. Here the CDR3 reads CASSLQGASNQPQHF. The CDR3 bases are TGCGCCAGCAGCTTGCAGGGGGCAAGCAATCAGCCCCAGCATTTT.

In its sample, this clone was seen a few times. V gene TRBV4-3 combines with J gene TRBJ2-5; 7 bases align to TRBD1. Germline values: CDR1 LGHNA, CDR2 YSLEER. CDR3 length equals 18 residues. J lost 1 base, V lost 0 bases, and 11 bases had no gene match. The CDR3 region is CASSQETPGQEFQETQYF. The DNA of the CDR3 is TGCGCCAGCAGCCAAGAAACACCCGGACAGGAGTTCCAAGAGACCCAGTACTTC.

The CDR3 bases are TGCGCCATGAACGGTAAGGGGTACAATGAGCAGTTCTTC. It yields the protein CAMNGKGYNEQFF. The chain has TRBV10-1 and TRBJ2-1; maybe TRBD1 (5 bases). From germline, CDR1 is WNHNN and CDR2 SYGVQD (reference sequence). V dropped 10 bases and J dropped 4 bases, with 14 bases sitting between them. CDR3 length: 13 amino acids.

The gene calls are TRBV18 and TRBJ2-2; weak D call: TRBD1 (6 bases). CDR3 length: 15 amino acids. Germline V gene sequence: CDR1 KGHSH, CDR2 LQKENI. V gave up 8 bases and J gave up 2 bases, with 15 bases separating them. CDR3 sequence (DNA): TGTGCCAGCCACGGACAGTTGGGAAACACCGGGGAGCTGTTTTTT. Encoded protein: CASHGQLGNTGELFF.

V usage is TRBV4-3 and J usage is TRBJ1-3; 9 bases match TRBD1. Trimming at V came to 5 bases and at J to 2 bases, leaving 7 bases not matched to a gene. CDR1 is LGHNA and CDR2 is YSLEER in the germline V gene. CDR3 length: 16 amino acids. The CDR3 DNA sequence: TGCGCCAGCAGCAGGGACAGGGATCCGCCTGGAAACACCATATATTTT. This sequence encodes CASSRDRDPPGNTIYF.

CDR3 nucleotide sequence: TGCGCCAGCAGCTTACAGGGAAACTCCAATGAGCAGTTCTTC. Its protein is CASSLQGNSNEQFF. The genes are TRBV5-1 and TRBJ2-1, with D perhaps TRBD1 (6 bases). Germline CDR1 SGHRS, CDR2 YFSETQ. V lost 2 bases to trimming and J lost 6 bases, with 12 bases between them. The CDR3 has 14 amino acids.

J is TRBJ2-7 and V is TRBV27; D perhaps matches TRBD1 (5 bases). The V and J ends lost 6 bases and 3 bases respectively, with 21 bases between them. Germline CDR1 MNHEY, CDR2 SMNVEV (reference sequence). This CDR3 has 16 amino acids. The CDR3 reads CASSRPAGYKGYEQYF. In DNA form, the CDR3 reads TGTGCCAGCAGCCGTCCGGCAGGGTACAAGGGCTACGAGCAGTACTTC.

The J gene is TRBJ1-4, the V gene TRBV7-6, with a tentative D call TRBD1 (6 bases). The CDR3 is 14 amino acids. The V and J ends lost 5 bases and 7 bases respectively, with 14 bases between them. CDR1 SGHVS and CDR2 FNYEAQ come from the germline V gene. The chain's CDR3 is CASSPGHGIEKLFF. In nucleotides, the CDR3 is TGTGCCAGCAGCCCGGGACACGGGATTGAAAAACTGTTTTTT.

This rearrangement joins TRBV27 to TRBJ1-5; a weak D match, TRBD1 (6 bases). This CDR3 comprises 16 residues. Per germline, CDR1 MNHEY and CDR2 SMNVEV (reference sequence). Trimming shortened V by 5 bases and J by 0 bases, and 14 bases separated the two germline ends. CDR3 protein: CASSPGTPYSNQPQHF. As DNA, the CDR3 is TGTGCCAGCAGTCCGGGGACACCTTATAGCAATCAGCCCCAGCATTTT.

For the CDR3, the DNA is TGTGCCAGTAGTATATCGGCGGGAGGTTTGTACGAGCAGTACTTC. It yields the protein CASSISAGGLYEQYF. The V and J genes are TRBV19 and TRBJ2-7, with 8 bases identical to TRBD2. Germline CDR1 and CDR2: LNHDA and SQIVND (reference sequence). With V trimmed by 2 bases and J by 4 bases, 7 bases remained unmatched. The CDR3 extends over 15 amino acids.

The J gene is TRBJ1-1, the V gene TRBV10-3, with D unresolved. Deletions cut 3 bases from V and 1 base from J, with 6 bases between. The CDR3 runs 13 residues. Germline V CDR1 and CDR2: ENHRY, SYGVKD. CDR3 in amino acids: CAISEAQNTEAFF. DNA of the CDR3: TGTGCCATCAGTGAAGCGCAGAACACTGAAGCTTTCTTT.

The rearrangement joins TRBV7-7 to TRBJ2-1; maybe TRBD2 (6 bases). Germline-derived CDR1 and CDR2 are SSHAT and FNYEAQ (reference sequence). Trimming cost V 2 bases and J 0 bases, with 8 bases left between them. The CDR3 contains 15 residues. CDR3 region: CASSLTGSSYNEQFF. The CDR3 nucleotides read TGTGCCAGCAGCTTAACCGGGAGCTCCTACAATGAGCAGTTCTTC.

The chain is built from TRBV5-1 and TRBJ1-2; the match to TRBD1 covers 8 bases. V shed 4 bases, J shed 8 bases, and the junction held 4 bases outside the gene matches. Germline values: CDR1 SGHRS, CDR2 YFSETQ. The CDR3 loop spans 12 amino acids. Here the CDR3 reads CASSDDRGGYTF. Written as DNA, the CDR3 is TGCGCCAGCAGCGATGACAGGGGCGGCTACACCTTC.

CDR3 bases: TGTGCCAGCAGCGTAGCATATTCGGGGCAGGGGGCAAGAGGCTACACCTTC. Encoded protein: CASSVAYSGQGARGYTF. The chain couples TRBV9 to TRBJ1-2; TRBD1 matches at 8 bases. Germline V gives CDR1 SGDLS, CDR2 YYNGEE. CDR3 length equals 17 residues. Germline trimming cut 0 bases from V and 8 bases from J; bases unmatched to any gene: 15.